This entry concerns a single T cell receptor beta chain. What it binds is unknown. 60 Vbeta and 13 Jbeta primers were used in PCR. Here immunoSEQ multiplex PCR was the method, and the copy in TCRdb shows in-frame clones only, minus some. The sample holds 150,000 or so clones. The data stem from a study of cytomegalovirus exposure and HLA in healthy donors. General study results and limits: Most of the TCR beta V segments (in an earlier analysis) were productive either about 87% or about 30% of the time. Only CMV serostatus was available as immune exposure information.

The CDR3 loop spans 15 amino acids. Germline CDR1 MNHNS, CDR2 SASEGT. Trimming removed 4 bases from V and 8 bases from J; junction bases left unmatched: 10. Sequencing was performed on PBMCs. The chain employs TRBV6-1 and TRBJ1-2; the match to TRBD1 covers 10 bases. The sequence was collected from a woman in her fifties or sixties in good health and CMV-seronegative. CDR3 nucleotides: TGTGCCAGCAGTGCCCGACAGGGGGCTTTAGGGGGCTACACCTTC. Its protein is CASSARQGALGGYTF.